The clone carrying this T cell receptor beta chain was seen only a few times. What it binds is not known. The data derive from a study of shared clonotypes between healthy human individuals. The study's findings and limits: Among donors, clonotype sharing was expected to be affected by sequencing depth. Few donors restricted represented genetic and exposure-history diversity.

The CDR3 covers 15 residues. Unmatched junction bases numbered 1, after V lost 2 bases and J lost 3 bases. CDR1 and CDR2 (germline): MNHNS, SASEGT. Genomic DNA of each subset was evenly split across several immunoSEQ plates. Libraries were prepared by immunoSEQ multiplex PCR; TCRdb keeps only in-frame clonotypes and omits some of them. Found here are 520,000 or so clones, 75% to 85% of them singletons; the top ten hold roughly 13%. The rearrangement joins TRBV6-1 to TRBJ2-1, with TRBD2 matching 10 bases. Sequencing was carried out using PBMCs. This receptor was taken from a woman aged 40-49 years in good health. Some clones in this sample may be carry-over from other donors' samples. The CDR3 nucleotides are TGTGCCAGCAGTGAAAGCGGGAGGGTCTACAATGAGCAGTTCTTC. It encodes CASSESGRVYNEQFF.